These 27 T cell receptor beta chains originate from one sample sequenced in a study of tumor-infiltrating lymphocytes in primary liver carcinoma. Co-extracting RNA and DNA was done with roughly 17-31 mg of unsorted bulk tissue as input. Making TCR beta cDNA involved approximately 480 ng total RNA and a constant-region primer. Each TCR beta library was derived from three nested multiplex PCR rounds that employed slightly modified ARM-PCR. Each of the first two PCR rounds ran approximately 11 cycles with TRBV1-TRBV30 forward and C-beta reverse primers. TCRdb called the multiplex PCR reads again in MiXCR, with one record for every CDR3 protein. The sample yields approximately 100,000 distinct CDR3 sequences, approximately 70% seen once. Input material: liver tumor tissue from sampling region 2. Subset denoted: tumor region T2, inferior pole. All receptors derive from a woman aged 55-69 years with primary liver carcinoma and hepatitis B virus infection.

This clonotype was counted many times. This sequence joins TRBV28 and TRBJ1-5; the D is unclear. V was cut by 6 bases and J by 9 bases, with 12 bases left in between. The CDR3 totals 12 residues. Germline V gene lookup returns CDR1 MDHEN and CDR2 SYDVKM. The CDR3 here is CASRTVLRPQHF. In nucleotides, the CDR3 is TGTGCCAGCAGAACGGTCTTACGGCCCCAGCATTTT.

This clonotype was observed at least ten times. The chain is built from TRBV5-6 and TRBJ1-3; D not certain. CDR1 and CDR2 from the germline V gene are SGHDT and YYEEEE. V shed 3 bases and J shed 0 bases, with 10 bases lying between them. The CDR3 has 15 residues. CDR3: CASSSRISSGNTIYF. The CDR3 coding sequence is TGTGCCAGCAGCTCTCGAATTAGCTCTGGAAACACCATATATTTT.

Only one count was recorded for this clonotype. One junction end disagrees with the germline gene, perhaps due to a read error. The chain joins TRBV11-1 to TRBJ2-5; weak D call: TRBD2 (5 bases). The CDR3 sequence is 16 residues long. Per germline, CDR1 SGHAT and CDR2 FQDESV (reference sequence). CDR3 sequence (DNA): TGTGCCAGTAGCTTACGATTGGACGCCTCACTAGAGACCCAGTATTTC. Protein sequence: CASSLRLDASLETQYF.

Points on this clonotype: One end of the junction does not line up with germline, which may come from a read error. The chain combines TRBV11-2 with TRBJ2-6, with TRBD2 as a possible D gene (5 bases). The germline CDR1 and CDR2 sequences are SGHAT and FQNNGV. CDR3 length: 14 amino acids. Here the CDR3 DNA reads TGCTCCAGCGGCCCCCCCTCTGGGGCCAACGTCCTGACTTTC. Translating it yields CSSGPPSGANVLTF.

As to this clonotype: At one boundary the junction diverges from the germline segment, which might be a read error. This chain links TRBV29-1 with TRBJ2-5, with a tentative D call TRBD2 (7 bases). This CDR3 spans 17 amino acids. CDR1 is SQVTM and CDR2 is ANQGSEA in the germline V gene. Written as DNA, the CDR3 is TGCAGCGTTTCGGTTAGTGGGAGGGCAGGGGTAAAAGAGGCCCAGTACTTC. Protein sequence: CSVSVSGRAGVKEAQYF.

This clonotype was seen a few times. One junction end disagrees with the germline gene, perhaps due to a read error. The V gene is TRBV5-1, the J gene TRBJ2-1; 8 bases map to TRBD2. This CDR3 contains 18 residues. Per germline, CDR1 SGHRS and CDR2 YFSETQ. CDR3 sequence reads: CASSWSLGAGGSYNERFF. The CDR3 region has the DNA TGCGCCAGCAGCTGGAGCCTCGGGGCGGGGGGATCCTACAATGAGCGGTTCTTC.

A word on this clonotype: A much larger clone differs by one base, so this may be a read error. The chain employs TRBV7-9 and TRBJ2-7, with unresolved D. CDR1 SEHNR and CDR2 FQNEAQ come from the germline V gene (reference sequence). This CDR3 region has 13 residues. With 4 bases removed from V and 3 bases from J, the gap between germline ends came to 10 bases. The DNA of the CDR3 is TGTGCCAGCAGCTACCCCACGGACTACGAGCAGTACTTC. Protein product: CASSYPTDYEQYF.

A word on this clonotype: Relative to the germline gene, one junction end is altered; a read error may explain this. This chain joins TRBV29-1 and TRBJ1-1; the D is unclear. The CDR3 extends over 12 amino acids. CDR1 and CDR2 (germline): SQVTM, ANQGSEA. In DNA form, the CDR3 reads TGCAGCAAAGCGGGCTTGAGCACTGAAGCCTTCTTT. This encodes CSKAGLSTEAFF. Full variable domain (missing parts from reference TRBV29-1 and TRBJ1-1): SAVISQKPSRDICQRGTSLTIQCQVDSQVTMMFWYRQQPGQSLTLIATANQGSEATYESGFVIDKFPISRPNLTFSTLTVSNMSPEDSSIYLCSKAGLSTEAFFGQGTRLTVV.

Concerning this clonotype: A read error may produce the germline difference seen at one junction end. The chain employs TRBV4-1 and TRBJ2-6; D perhaps matches TRBD1 (5 bases). The CDR3 sequence is 17 residues long. CDR1 and CDR2 from the germline V gene are MGHRA and YSYEKL. As DNA, the CDR3 is TGCGCCAGCAGCCGAGGCTCCAGGGTCTCTGGGGCCAACGTCCTGACTTTT. Translation gives CASSRGSRVSGANVLTF.

In the case of this clonotype: Just one base apart from a much larger clone, this may be a read error. This likely comes from a read error, as the CDR3 has no conserved phenylalanine or tryptophan at its end. The rearrangement uses TRBV28 and TRBJ2-2; D not resolved. This CDR3 has 13 residues. Germline V gene lookup returns CDR1 MDHEN and CDR2 SYDVKM. The V gene lost 6 bases and the J gene lost 0 bases, with 5 bases spanning the gap. The CDR3 nucleotides read TGTGCCAGCAGAGAGTCGAACACCGGGGAGCTGTTTCTT. Its translation: CASRESNTGELFL.

This clonotype was detected ten times or more. The junction shows a germline mismatch at one end, possibly a read error. The gene calls are TRBV10-3 and TRBJ2-1; D gene uncertain. The CDR3 loop spans 11 amino acids. The germline gives CDR1 ENHRY, CDR2 SYGVKD. The CDR3 here is CAISDRDEQFF. DNA of the CDR3: TGTGCCATAAGTGACCGGGATGAGCAGTTCTTC.

Concerning this clonotype: Being one base from a much bigger clone, this may be a read error. V is TRBV7-8 and J is TRBJ2-2, with D uncertain. Germline V gene sequence: CDR1 SGHVS, CDR2 FQNEAQ. The CDR3 runs 16 residues. This CDR3 is CASSLTVLSNSGELFF. DNA of the CDR3: TGTGCCAGCAGCTTAACAGTATTGAGTAACAGCGGGGAGCTGTTTTTT.

This clonotype appeared a few times. A read error may explain this, as a much larger clone is one base away. J is TRBJ2-1 and V is TRBV12-3 or TRBV12-4, with D possibly matching TRBD1 (5 bases). The CDR3 covers 16 residues. The CDR3 sequence: CASKSTKRGSYNEQSF. DNA of the CDR3: TGTGCCAGCAAATCCACAAAAAGGGGCTCCTACAATGAGCAGTCCTTC.

A note on this clonotype: The final CDR3 position lacks the conserved phenylalanine or tryptophan, pointing to a likely read error. V usage is TRBV28 and J usage is TRBJ2-7; no firm D call. The V gene's germline CDR1 is MDHEN and CDR2 SYDVKM. The V end was cut by 4 bases, the J end by 2 bases, with 12 bases between. The CDR3 runs 14 residues. CDR3 bases: TGTGCCAGCAGTTCTCTGAGCCGAGCCTACGAGCAGTACTCC. It yields the protein CASSSLSRAYEQYS.

As for this clonotype: An end of the junction does not agree with germline; a read error may underlie this. J is TRBJ2-3 and V is TRBV11-2, with TRBD2 as a possible D gene (5 bases). Germline-derived CDR1 and CDR2 are SGHAT and FQNNGV. The CDR3 has 17 amino acids. This CDR3 is CASSLSGMARVADTQYF. In DNA, the CDR3 is TGTGCCAGCAGTCTCAGTGGTATGGCGAGGGTGGCAGATACGCAGTATTTC.

This clonotype is categorized as medium-sized. The chain is built from TRBV11-2 and TRBJ2-7; 7 bases agree with TRBD1. The CDR3 runs to 14 residues. Germline values: CDR1 SGHAT, CDR2 FQNNGV. V trimming: 5 bases; J trimming: 3 bases; junction bases outside the gene matches: 7. The chain's CDR3 is CASSRTGDSYEQYF. CDR3 sequence (DNA): TGTGCCAGCAGCAGAACAGGGGATAGCTACGAGCAGTACTTC.

As to this clonotype: An end of the junction does not agree with germline; a read error may underlie this. The chain employs TRBV11-2 and TRBJ2-1; 8 bases are a match to TRBD2. Germline CDR1 is SGHAT and CDR2 is FQNNGV. There are 17 residues in the CDR3. CDR3 in amino acids: CASTRHGGGQGGNEHFF. For the CDR3, the DNA is TGTGCCAGCACCCGACACGGGGGGGGACAAGGGGGGAATGAGCATTTCTTC.

About this clonotype: A read error is likely, as this CDR3 ends without the conserved phenylalanine or tryptophan. The chain is built from TRBV11-2 and TRBJ2-1; the match to TRBD2 covers 7 bases. In germline, CDR1 is SGHAT, CDR2 FQNNGV. The CDR3 is 19 amino acids. CDR3 sequence: CASSIRETSRASSCNEQFV. CDR3 nucleotide sequence: TGTGCCAGCAGCATACGAGAGACTAGCCGGGCGAGCTCCTGCAATGAGCAGTTCGTC.

Details on this clonotype: The junction differs from germline at one of its ends, possibly a read error. The rearrangement uses TRBV4-2 and TRBJ2-7; D uncertain. The CDR3 is made up of 12 amino acids. The germline gives CDR1 LGHNA, CDR2 YNFKEQ. The CDR3 loop is CVSSRPSSEQYF. The CDR3 nucleotides are TGTGTCAGCAGCCGCCCGTCGAGCGAGCAGTACTTC.

Details on this clonotype: The CDR3 ends on some other residue instead of the conserved phenylalanine or tryptophan, so this is likely a read error. The chain employs TRBV5-1 and TRBJ2-1; no firm D call. Trimming shortened V by 2 bases and J by 2 bases, and 14 bases separated the two germline ends. This CDR3 contains 16 residues. Germline V gene sequence: CDR1 SGHRS, CDR2 YFSETQ. The CDR3 sequence: CASSFLGIVAYNEQFS. For the CDR3, the DNA is TGCGCCAGCAGCTTCCTCGGTATAGTCGCCTACAATGAGCAGTTCTCC.

This clonotype has just one count. The CDR3 spells CASSQAGTAQPQHF. Written as DNA, the CDR3 is TGTGCCAGCAGCCAGGCGGGGACGGCTCAACCCCAGCATTTT. The V and J genes are TRBV14 and TRBJ1-5; the D gene is possibly TRBD1 (5 bases). The germline V gene has CDR1 SGHDN and CDR2 FVKESK. V was cut by 3 bases and J by 10 bases, with 16 bases left in between. CDR3 length: 14 residues. Full variable domain (remainder filled in from reference TRBV14 and TRBJ1-5): EAGVTQFPSHSVIEKGQTVTLRCDPISGHDNLYWYRRVMGKEIKFLLHFVKESKQDESGMPNNRFLAERTGGTYSTLKVQPAELEDSGVYFCASSQAGTAQPQHFGDGTRLSIL.

The V call is TRBV5-1, the J call TRBJ2-1; D not certain. The CDR3 contains 13 residues. The germline CDR1 and CDR2 sequences are SGHRS and YFSETQ. The CDR3 spells CVGSPLGRDEQFF. The CDR3 nucleotides are TGCGTCGGCAGCCCATTAGGGCGCGATGAGCAGTTCTTC.

This clonotype was recorded at least ten times. This chain uses TRBV6-5 with TRBJ2-7, with a tentative D call TRBD1 (5 bases). CDR3 size: 15 residues. Trimming left V 6 bases short and J 2 bases short, with 17 bases between. Germline lookup yields CDR1 MNHEY and CDR2 SVGAGI. The CDR3 coding sequence is TGTGCCAGCAGCTACACAGGAGAACAGGCCTACGAGCAGTACTTC. Translating it yields CASSYTGEQAYEQYF.

Points on this clonotype: This may arise from a read error, as a much more abundant clone is one base away. This chain uses TRBV7-8 with TRBJ1-2; a weak D match, TRBD1 (5 bases). CDR3 size: 13 residues. Germline V gene sequence: CDR1 SGHVS, CDR2 FQNEAQ. CDR3 sequence (DNA): TGTGCCAGCAACTTATTGGGGGAGGATGGCTACACCTTC. It codes for CASNLLGEDGYTF.

Ten or more counts support this clonotype. This rearrangement joins TRBV28 to TRBJ2-2; no clear D. V dropped 1 base and J dropped 3 bases, with 6 bases sitting between them. The CDR3 contains 14 residues. The germline CDR1 and CDR2 sequences are MDHEN and SYDVKM. In DNA form, the CDR3 reads TGTGCCAGCAGTTTATTAGCTCACACCGGGGAGCTGTTTTTT. It is translated as CASSLLAHTGELFF.

The chain links TRBV2 to TRBJ1-1, with D hard to call. CDR3 length: 13 residues. In germline, CDR1 is SNHLY, CDR2 FYNNEI. V shed 7 bases and J shed 2 bases, with 11 bases lying between them. CDR3 sequence: CASNRQQNTEAFF. The DNA of the CDR3 is TGTGCCAGCAATAGGCAGCAAAACACTGAAGCTTTCTTT.

Ten or more counts support this clonotype. J is TRBJ2-2 and V is TRBV5-6; D gene uncertain. Germline V gene sequence: CDR1 SGHDT, CDR2 YYEEEE. The CDR3 loop spans 12 amino acids. V was shortened by 2 bases and J by 8 bases, with 7 bases between the two germline ends. The CDR3 nucleotides read TGTGCCAGCAGCTTTTGGCTGGGGGAGCTGTTTTTT. It specifies CASSFWLGELFF.